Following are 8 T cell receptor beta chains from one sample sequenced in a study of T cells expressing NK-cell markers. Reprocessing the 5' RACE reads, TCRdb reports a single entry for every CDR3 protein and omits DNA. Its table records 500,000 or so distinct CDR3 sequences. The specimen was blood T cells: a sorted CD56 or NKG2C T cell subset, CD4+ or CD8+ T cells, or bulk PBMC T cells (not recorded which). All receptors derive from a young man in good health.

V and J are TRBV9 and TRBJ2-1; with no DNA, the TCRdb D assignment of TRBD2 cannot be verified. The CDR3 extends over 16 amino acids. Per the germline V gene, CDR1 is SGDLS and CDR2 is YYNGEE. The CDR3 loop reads CASSVVGGLGGNEQFF.

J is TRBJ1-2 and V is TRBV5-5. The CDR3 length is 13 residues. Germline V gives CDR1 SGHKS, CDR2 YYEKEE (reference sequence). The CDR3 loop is CASTGGSPSRYTF. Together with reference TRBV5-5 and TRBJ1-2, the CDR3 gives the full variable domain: DAGVTQSPTHLIKTRGQQVTLRCSPISGHKSVSWYQQVLGQGPQFIFQYYEKEERGRGNFPDRFSARQFPNYSSELNVNALLLGDSALYLCASTGGSPSRYTFGSGTRLTVV.

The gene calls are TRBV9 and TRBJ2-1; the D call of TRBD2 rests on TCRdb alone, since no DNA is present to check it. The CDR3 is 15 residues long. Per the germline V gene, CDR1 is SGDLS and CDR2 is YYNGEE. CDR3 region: CASSVGASWESEQFF.

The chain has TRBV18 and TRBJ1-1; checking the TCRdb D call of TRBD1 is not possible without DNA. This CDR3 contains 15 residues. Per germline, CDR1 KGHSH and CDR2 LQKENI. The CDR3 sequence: CASSPLGPGDTEAFF.

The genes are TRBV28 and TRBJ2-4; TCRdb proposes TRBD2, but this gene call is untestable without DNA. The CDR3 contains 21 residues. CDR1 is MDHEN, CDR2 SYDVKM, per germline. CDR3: CASSSLIRTSGTEGAKNIQYF.

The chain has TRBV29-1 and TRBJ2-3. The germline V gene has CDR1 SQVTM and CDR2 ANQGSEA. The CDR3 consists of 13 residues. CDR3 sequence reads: CSVEGDLTDTQYF.

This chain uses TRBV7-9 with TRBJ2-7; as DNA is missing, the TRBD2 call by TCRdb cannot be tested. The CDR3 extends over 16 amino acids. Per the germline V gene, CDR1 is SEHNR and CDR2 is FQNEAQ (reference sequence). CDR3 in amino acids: CASSLRPGQATYEQYF.

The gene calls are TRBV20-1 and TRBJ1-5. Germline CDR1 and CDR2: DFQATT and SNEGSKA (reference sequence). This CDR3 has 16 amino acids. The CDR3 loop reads CSARDAAHPRNQPQHF.